This T cell receptor beta chain was profiled in a study of Ad26.COV2.S vaccination and SARS-CoV-2 variants. The repertoire was sequenced with immunoSEQ multiplex PCR; TCRdb's copy has only in-frame clones and lacks some. The repertoire holds approximately 240,000 clones, 88% seen once, with 9.5% to 12% in the top ten. CDR3 length: 15 amino acids. The V gene end was trimmed by 6 bases and the J gene end by 8 bases; junction bases not matched to a gene: 11. The V gene's germline CDR1 is SGHTA and CDR2 FQGNSA. Treatment described: some 20 received Ad26.COV2.S at low or high dose, single or two shots; 5 received placebo; per-sample allocation not given. Sampling was performed 63 days after the first vaccine or placebo injection. Vaccination used an Ad26 vector expressing Wuhan-strain SARS-CoV-2 spike.

The sequence was obtained from a person aged 18-65 years who received the Ad26.COV2.S COVID-19 vaccine or a placebo. Sequenced material: peripheral blood, taken in a trial of Ad26.COV2.S vaccine versus placebo. The chain is built from TRBV7-2 and TRBJ1-1, with TRBD1 identical over 11 bases. CDR3 loop: CASSLSRDRGFEAFF. CDR3 in DNA: TGTGCCAGCAGTCTAAGCCGGGACAGGGGGTTCGAAGCTTTCTTT.